This TCR beta chain was profiled in a study of early T cells in non-severe SARS-CoV-2 infection. Individual cDNA molecules carried attached unique molecular identifiers. One entry per CDR3 protein results from TCRdb running MiXCR on the 5' RACE reads. The sample has some 37,000 distinct CDR3 sequences, 8.5% to 10% seen once; the top ten hold around 12%. Many counts were recorded for this clonotype. CDR3 length equals 15 residues. The V end was cut by 5 bases, the J end by 5 bases, with 15 bases between. The germline V gene has CDR1 SEHNR and CDR2 FQNEAQ (reference sequence). Source material: whole blood. The rearrangement joins TRBV7-9 to TRBJ1-4; TRBD1 might be the D (5 bases). The TCR sequence derives from an adult who was a healthcare worker with PCR-confirmed SARS-CoV-2 infection or an uninfected control (not recorded which). The CDR3 nucleotides are TGTGCCAGCAGCGAGAGGGGCGAGCTGAATGAAAAACTGTTTTTT. Encoded protein: CASSERGELNEKLFF. Using reference TRBV7-9 and TRBJ1-4 for the parts outside the CDR3, the full variable domain is DTGVSQNPRHKITKRGQNVTFRCDPISEHNRLYWYRQTLGQGPEFLTYFQNEAQLEKSRLLSDRFSAERPKGSFSTLEIQRTEQGDSAMYLCASSERGELNEKLFFGSGTQLSVL.